The sample holds many counts of the clone carrying this TCR beta chain. No antigen is known for it. The entry originates in a study of T cells after yellow fever vaccination. Findings and limits, study-wide: Most clones from primary vaccination were detected again post-booster (about 95% CD4, roughly 91% CD8). The study found a weaker secondary response that peaked faster, day 5 versus 15.

The CDR3 loop spans 14 amino acids. Deletions cut 7 bases from V and 5 bases from J, with 16 bases between. The germline V gene has CDR1 SGHKS and CDR2 YYEKEE (reference sequence). In TCRdb, the 5' RACE reads were re-called with MiXCR into one record per CDR3 protein. Among 250,000 or so distinct CDR3 sequences listed, roughly 6.3% were seen once. The sample consisted of CD4+ T cells sorted from PBMCs, taken on the day of the yellow fever booster vaccination. This receptor was taken from a man aged 30 to 45 who received the YFV17D yellow fever vaccine. The rearrangement links TRBV5-5 to TRBJ1-5, with D hard to call. CDR3 sequence: CASRWAPTDQPQHF. The CDR3 DNA reads as TGTGCCAGCCGGTGGGCTCCCACCGATCAGCCCCAGCATTTT.